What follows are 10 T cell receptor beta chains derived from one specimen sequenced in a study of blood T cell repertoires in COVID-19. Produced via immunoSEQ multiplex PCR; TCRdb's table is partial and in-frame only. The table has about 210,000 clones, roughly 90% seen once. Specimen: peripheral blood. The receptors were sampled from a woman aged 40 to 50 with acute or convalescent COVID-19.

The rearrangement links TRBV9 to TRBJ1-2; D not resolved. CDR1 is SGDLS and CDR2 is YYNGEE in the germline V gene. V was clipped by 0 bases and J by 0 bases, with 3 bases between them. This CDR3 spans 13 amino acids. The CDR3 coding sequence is TGTGCCAGCAGCGTAGTCTCTAACTATGGCTACACCTTC. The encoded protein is CASSVVSNYGYTF.

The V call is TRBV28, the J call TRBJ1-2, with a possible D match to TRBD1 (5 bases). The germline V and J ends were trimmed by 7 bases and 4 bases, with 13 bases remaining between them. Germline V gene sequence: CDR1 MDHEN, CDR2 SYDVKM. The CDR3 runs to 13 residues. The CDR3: CASTLTATYGYTF. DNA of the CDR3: TGTGCCAGCACCTTGACAGCTACCTATGGCTACACCTTC.

CDR3 nucleotide sequence: TGTGCCAGCAGCCCGCGGGACGGATACACCGGGGAGCTGTTTTTT. Residues: CASSPRDGYTGELFF. The rearrangement links TRBV7-2 to TRBJ2-2; perhaps TRBD2 as D (6 bases). The CDR3 covers 15 residues. V lost 5 bases, J lost 3 bases, and 13 bases lay in between. In germline, CDR1 is SGHTA, CDR2 FQGNSA.

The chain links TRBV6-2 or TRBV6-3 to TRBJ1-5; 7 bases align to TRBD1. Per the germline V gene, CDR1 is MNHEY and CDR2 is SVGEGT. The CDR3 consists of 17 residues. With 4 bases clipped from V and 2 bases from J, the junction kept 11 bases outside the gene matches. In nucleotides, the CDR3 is TGTGCCAGCAGTTCCACAGTGTGGAGGGGGCGCAATCAGCCCCAGCATTTT. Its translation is CASSSTVWRGRNQPQHF.

The CDR3 here is CASSLDRGDTDTQYF. The CDR3 DNA reads as TGCGCCAGCAGCTTGGACAGGGGAGATACAGATACGCAGTATTTT. The V and J genes are TRBV5-1 and TRBJ2-3; TRBD1 agrees at 7 bases. The CDR3 covers 15 residues. V was clipped by 0 bases and J by 3 bases; unmatched bases: 4. Germline-derived CDR1 and CDR2 are SGHRS and YFSETQ.

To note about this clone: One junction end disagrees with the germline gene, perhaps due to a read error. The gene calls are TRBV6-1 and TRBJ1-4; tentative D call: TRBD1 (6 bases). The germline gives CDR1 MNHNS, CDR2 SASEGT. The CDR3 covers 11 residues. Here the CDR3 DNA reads TGTGCCAGCAGCCCCGAGACAGGATTCCATTTT. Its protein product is CASSPETGFHF.

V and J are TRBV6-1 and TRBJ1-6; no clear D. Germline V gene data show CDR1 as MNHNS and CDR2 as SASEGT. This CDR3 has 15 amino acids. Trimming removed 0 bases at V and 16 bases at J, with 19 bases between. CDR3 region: CASSEALSSGGLLHF. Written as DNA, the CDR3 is TGTGCCAGCAGTGAAGCGCTCAGCTCCGGAGGGTTACTCCACTTT.

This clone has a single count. The CDR3 region has the DNA TGTGCCAGTAGTATAGCATACAGGGGCGAGACCCAGTACTTC. It specifies CASSIAYRGETQYF. This sequence joins TRBV19 and TRBJ2-5; 7 bases line up with TRBD1. In germline, CDR1 is LNHDA, CDR2 SQIVND (reference sequence). CDR3 size: 14 residues. V lost 1 base to trimming and J lost 5 bases; unmatched junction nucleotides: 4. The full variable domain, its missing parts supplied by reference TRBV19 and TRBJ2-5, is DGGITQSPKYLFRKEGQNVTLSCEQNLNHDAMYWYRQDPGQGLRLIYYSQIVNDFQKGDIAEGYSVSREKKESFPLTVTSAQKNPTAFYLCASSIAYRGETQYFGPGTRLLVL.

DNA of the CDR3: TGCGCCAGCAGCTTGGCCGGGGGGACTGTCACAGATACGCAGTATTTT. Its protein is CASSLAGGTVTDTQYF. V is TRBV5-1 and J is TRBJ2-3; 7 nucleotides agree with TRBD2. CDR3 length: 16 amino acids. Per the germline V gene, CDR1 is SGHRS and CDR2 is YFSETQ. J was trimmed by 2 bases and V by 0 bases; bases with no gene match: 6.

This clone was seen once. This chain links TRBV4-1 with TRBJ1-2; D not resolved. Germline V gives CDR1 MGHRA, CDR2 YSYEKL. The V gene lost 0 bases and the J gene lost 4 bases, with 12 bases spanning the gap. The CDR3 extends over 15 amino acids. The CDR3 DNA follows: TGCGCCAGCAGCCAAGATCGGCCGGAGGTCTATGGCTACACCTTC. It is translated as CASSQDRPEVYGYTF.